What follows are 9 T cell receptor beta chains derived from one specimen sequenced in a study of blood T cell repertoires in COVID-19. Using immunoSEQ multiplex PCR, the repertoire was profiled, and TCRdb retains in-frame clones only, with some absent. Of some 99,000 clones in the sample, around 84% are singletons; the top ten hold 10% to 15%. Sequenced material: peripheral blood. These receptor sequences come from a woman aged 55-70 years in a cohort sampled during active or convalescent COVID-19.

This clone was detected a few times. This sequence joins TRBV2 and TRBJ1-2, with a possible D match to TRBD1 (6 bases). Trimming pared 4 bases from V and 7 bases from J, leaving 22 bases between. CDR3 length equals 16 residues. CDR1 SNHLY and CDR2 FYNNEI come from the germline V gene. This CDR3 reads CASSALNRVEVRGYTF. The CDR3 DNA reads as TGTGCCAGCAGTGCCCTCAACAGGGTGGAGGTCCGTGGCTACACCTTC.

V gene TRBV5-1 combines with J gene TRBJ2-5; D is unresolved. The V end lost 2 bases, the J end lost 1 base, and 9 bases lay between the germline ends. Germline-derived CDR1 and CDR2 are SGHRS and YFSETQ. The length of the CDR3 is 14 residues. This CDR3 reads CASSFQSVQETQYF. The DNA for the CDR3 is TGCGCCAGCAGCTTTCAGTCCGTCCAAGAGACCCAGTACTTC.

On this clone: The junction does not match germline at one end; this may be a read error. The CDR3 loop reads CASSHQETQYF. CDR3 DNA: TGTGCCAGCAGTCACCAGGAGACCCAGTACTTC. The V call is TRBV11-2, the J call TRBJ2-5; D is undetermined. Germline V CDR1 and CDR2: SGHAT, FQNNGV. The CDR3 totals 11 residues.

Here the CDR3 DNA reads TGTGCCAGCAGCTGGAGTGGGGGGACAGGGACGAACACTGAAGCTTTCTTT. Its translation: CASSWSGGTGTNTEAFF. V usage is TRBV5-8 and J usage is TRBJ1-1, with TRBD1 matching over 9 bases. The CDR3 covers 17 residues. V was pared by 3 bases and J by 1 base, with 10 bases of the junction left unmatched. From germline, CDR1 is SGHTS and CDR2 YDEGEE.

This chain joins TRBV9 and TRBJ2-2; D is uncertain. Deletions cut 0 bases from V and 0 bases from J, with 9 bases between. The CDR3 loop spans 16 amino acids. Germline CDR1 reads SGDLS; CDR2 reads YYNGEE. CDR3 in amino acids: CASSVVQLPNTGELFF. CDR3 DNA: TGTGCCAGCAGCGTAGTCCAACTACCGAACACCGGGGAGCTGTTTTTT.

The chain joins TRBV11-2 to TRBJ2-2; D perhaps matches TRBD1 (6 bases). CDR1 is SGHAT, CDR2 FQNNGV, per germline. This CDR3 contains 16 residues. Trimming took off 3 bases at V and 0 bases at J, with 11 bases between the two ends. DNA of the CDR3: TGTGCCAGCAGCTTCTGGACAGACGCGAACACCGGGGAGCTGTTTTTT. It codes for CASSFWTDANTGELFF.

V gene TRBV10-2 combines with J gene TRBJ1-5, with a possible D match to TRBD1 (6 bases). Germline loops: CDR1 WSHSY, CDR2 SAAADI. There are 12 residues in the CDR3. Deletions cut 5 bases from V and 7 bases from J, with 9 bases between. The CDR3 nucleotides read TGCGCCAGCAGTCAACAGGGCCAGCCCCAGCATTTT. Translating gives CASSQQGQPQHF.

As concerns this clone: Relative to the germline gene, one junction end is altered; a read error may explain this. CDR3 DNA sequence: TGTGCCAGCAGGGAAGGACAGAAAAATCAGCCCCAGCATTTT. Its translation: CASREGQKNQPQHF. The V gene is TRBV6-1, the J gene TRBJ1-5, with TRBD1 as a possible D gene (6 bases). This CDR3 has 14 residues. CDR1 and CDR2 from the germline V gene are MNHNS and SASEGT.

CDR3 bases: TGTGCCACCCTGGAGAGGGGCACAGATACGCAGTATTTT. The encoded protein is CATLERGTDTQYF. V and J are TRBV7-9 and TRBJ2-3; D may be TRBD2 (5 bases). This CDR3 spans 13 amino acids. Trimming shortened V by 10 bases and J by 1 base, and 12 bases separated the two germline ends. Germline V gene lookup returns CDR1 SEHNR and CDR2 FQNEAQ (reference sequence).